The following is a T cell receptor (beta chain) sequence with its context. The germline gives CDR1 SGHRS, CDR2 YFSETQ. This CDR3 is 14 amino acids long. The V and J ends lost 4 bases and 6 bases respectively, with 16 bases between them. The sample is drawn from a study of Ad26.COV2.S vaccination and SARS-CoV-2 variants. Study at large: Ad26.COV2.S given intramuscularly, once or twice 56 days apart.

TCRdb keeps only in-frame clones here, not all; method: immunoSEQ multiplex PCR. The repertoire holds 300,000 to 350,000 clones, approximately 87% seen once, with about 5% in the top ten. Indicated treatment: around 19 received Ad26.COV2.S at low or high dose, single or two shots; about 5 received placebo; per-sample allocation not given. Specimen acquisition occurred on day 63 following the initial vaccine or placebo injection. Boston hosted the donor, who was an adult aged 18-55 years. This material consisted of peripheral blood, taken in a trial of Ad26.COV2.S vaccine versus placebo. J is TRBJ1-2 and V is TRBV5-1, with D possibly being TRBD1 (5 bases). The TCR was taken from a person aged 18-65 years who received the Ad26.COV2.S COVID-19 vaccine or a placebo. The CDR3 sequence: CASSPGPTMDGYTF. The CDR3 coding sequence is TGCGCCAGCAGCCCGGGGCCCACGATGGATGGCTACACCTTC. The full variable domain, completed using reference TRBV5-1 and TRBJ1-2, is KAGVTQTPRYLIKTRGQQVTLSCSPISGHRSVSWYQQTPGQGLQFLFEYFSETQRNKGNFPGRFSGRQFSNSRSEMNVSTLELGDSALYLCASSPGPTMDGYTFGSGTRLTVV.